The 16 T cell receptor beta chains below come from one sample, sequenced in a study of shared clonotypes between healthy human individuals. Sequenced by immunoSEQ multiplex PCR; TCRdb stores in-frame clones only, minus some. The sample contains 650,000 to 800,000 clones, 55% to 80% of which appear only once. Sequencing was carried out using memory CD4+ T cells sorted from blood. The subset here: CD45RA-negative fraction. These receptor sequences come from a woman aged 30 to 39 in good health.

Remarks on this clone: Different DNA sequences within this sample yield the same CDR3. The V and J genes are TRBV6-4 and TRBJ1-1; D call uncertain. Germline V gene sequence: CDR1 MRHNA, CDR2 SNTAGT. The CDR3 extends over 14 amino acids. V lost 0 bases and J 1 base, leaving 6 bases between the germline ends. The CDR3 coding sequence is TGTGCCAGCAGTGACTCTTCGGGGAACACTGAAGCTTTCTTT. Its protein product is CASSDSSGNTEAFF.

This clone was seen ten or more times. V and J are TRBV2 and TRBJ1-5; D is ambiguous. From germline, CDR1 is SNHLY and CDR2 FYNNEI. The CDR3 loop spans 14 amino acids. The V end was cut by 4 bases, the J end by 0 bases, with 7 bases between. The CDR3 DNA follows: TGTGCCAGCAGTGGCGCACCTAGCAATCAGCCCCAGCATTTT. Translating gives CASSGAPSNQPQHF.

The chain carries TRBV5-1 and TRBJ2-5, with D unclear. Germline-derived CDR1 and CDR2 are SGHRS and YFSETQ. CDR3 length: 14 residues. The V end was cut by 1 base, the J end by 1 base, with 8 bases between. The CDR3 region has the DNA TGCGCCAGCAGCTTGCTAGGTATCCAAGAGACCCAGTACTTC. It yields the protein CASSLLGIQETQYF. The full variable domain, rest sourced from reference TRBV5-1 and TRBJ2-5, is KAGVTQTPRYLIKTRGQQVTLSCSPISGHRSVSWYQQTPGQGLQFLFEYFSETQRNKGNFPGRFSGRQFSNSRSEMNVSTLELGDSALYLCASSLLGIQETQYFGPGTRLLVL.

DNA for the CDR3: TGTGCCAGTAGTACGGGTCGCGGGGAGCTGTTTTTT. Its translation: CASSTGRGELFF. V is TRBV19 and J is TRBJ2-2; D is ambiguous. There are 12 residues in the CDR3. Germline CDR1 reads LNHDA; CDR2 reads SQIVND (reference sequence). Trimming cost V 4 bases and J 7 bases, with 7 bases left between them.

The chain employs TRBV27 and TRBJ2-7; TRBD1 matches at 11 bases. Germline-derived CDR1 and CDR2 are MNHEY and SMNVEV (reference sequence). V was clipped by 6 bases and J by 3 bases; unmatched bases: 16. The CDR3 is made up of 18 amino acids. The CDR3 bases are TGTGCCAGCAGCCCACTGGACAGGGGGCGAGTGCAGCGCTACGAGCAGTACTTC. As protein: CASSPLDRGRVQRYEQYF.

A few counts support this clone. The chain is built from TRBV2 and TRBJ2-1; D ambiguous. Germline loops: CDR1 SNHLY, CDR2 FYNNEI. The germline V and J ends were trimmed by 6 bases and 8 bases, with 14 bases remaining between them. The CDR3 is made up of 13 amino acids. The CDR3 nucleotides are TGTGCCAGCAGCCCCTTACGGAACCATGAGCAGTTCTTC. This codes for CASSPLRNHEQFF.

CDR3 DNA: TGCAGCGTTGTATATCGGCATAACACCGGGGAGCTGTTTTTT. As protein: CSVVYRHNTGELFF. The gene calls are TRBV29-1 and TRBJ2-2; D is unresolved. The ends were cut back, 4 bases at V and 2 bases at J, with 11 bases in the middle. The CDR3 covers 14 residues. Germline loops: CDR1 SQVTM, CDR2 ANQGSEA.

This clone showed up just a few times. A read error may account for a junction end that differs from germline. The chain employs TRBV6-1 and TRBJ2-7, with D perhaps being TRBD1 or TRBD2 (6 bases each). The germline CDR1 and CDR2 sequences are MNHNS and SASEGT. This CDR3 is built from 16 residues. The CDR3 protein is CASSEDQGLVGGKQYF. CDR3 bases: TGTGCCAGCAGCGAAGACCAGGGGCTAGTCGGAGGGAAGCAGTACTTC.

The rearrangement joins TRBV29-1 to TRBJ1-2, with 7 nucleotides matching TRBD1. The CDR3 extends over 17 amino acids. The germline V gene has CDR1 SQVTM and CDR2 ANQGSEA. Unmatched junction bases numbered 16, after V lost 6 bases and J lost 0 bases. In DNA form, the CDR3 reads TGCAGCGTACTCTTCCGGGACAGAGACACTGCTAACTATGGCTACACCTTC. Amino acid sequence: CSVLFRDRDTANYGYTF.

This chain uses TRBV28 with TRBJ2-7; possibly TRBD2 for D (5 bases). Between the trimmed V and J ends, which lost 7 bases and 1 base, there was a span of 11 bases. Germline-derived CDR1 and CDR2 are MDHEN and SYDVKM. The CDR3 totals 13 residues. The CDR3 here is CASTFGISYEQYF. In DNA, the CDR3 is TGTGCCAGCACTTTCGGGATTTCCTACGAGCAGTACTTC.

The chain combines TRBV5-1 with TRBJ1-1; TRBD1 might be the D (5 bases). From germline, CDR1 is SGHRS and CDR2 YFSETQ. The V gene lost 4 bases and the J gene lost 2 bases, with 18 bases spanning the gap. CDR3 length: 16 residues. The CDR3 nucleotides are TGCGCCAGCAGCCACTCCGGGACTCCGACTAACACTGAAGCTTTCTTT. The encoded protein is CASSHSGTPTNTEAFF.

The gene calls are TRBV5-1 and TRBJ2-7, with D unresolved. From germline, CDR1 is SGHRS and CDR2 YFSETQ. Between the trimmed V and J ends, which lost 1 base and 5 bases, there was a span of 22 bases. This CDR3 is built from 17 residues. The CDR3 is CASSLHASETLRDEQYF. The CDR3 bases are TGCGCCAGCAGCTTGCATGCATCGGAAACACTAAGAGACGAGCAGTACTTC.

This sequence joins TRBV9 and TRBJ2-5; 9 positions agree with TRBD2. Gene TRBJ2-7 matches the end of the DNA better, so the J call may be wrong. Germline CDR1 reads SGDLS; CDR2 reads YYNGEE. The CDR3 has 19 amino acids. The CDR3 loop is CASSPLPGSGGISSYEQYF. The CDR3 coding sequence is TGTGCCAGCAGCCCCTTACCGGGTAGCGGGGGAATAAGCTCCTACGAGCAGTACTTC.

This chain uses TRBV6-1 with TRBJ2-7, with 10 bases lining up with TRBD2. The CDR3 covers 13 residues. The ends lost 8 bases at V and 7 bases at J; junction bases unmatched: 8. CDR1 is MNHNS and CDR2 is SASEGT in the germline V gene. CDR3 amino acids: CASWASGSGEQYF. CDR3 sequence (DNA): TGTGCCAGCTGGGCTAGCGGGAGTGGGGAGCAGTACTTC.

This clone was observed a single time. The V call is TRBV5-1, the J call TRBJ1-4, with 8 bases fitting TRBD1. The CDR3 contains 16 residues. In germline, CDR1 is SGHRS, CDR2 YFSETQ. V lost 5 bases to trimming and J lost 0 bases; unmatched junction nucleotides: 6. This CDR3 reads CASRVRGLSTNEKLFF. The CDR3 DNA follows: TGCGCCAGCAGGGTCAGGGGGCTTTCAACTAATGAAAAACTGTTTTTT.

The V call is TRBV12-2, the J call TRBJ2-3; TRBD2, as called in the table, went unchecked against the DNA. TRBV12-2 represents a pseudogene. The CDR3 is made up of 16 amino acids. CDR3: CASRLGVLAGADTQYF. CDR3 DNA: TGTGCAAGTCGCTTAGGAGTACTAGCGGGAGCAGATACGCAGTATTTT.